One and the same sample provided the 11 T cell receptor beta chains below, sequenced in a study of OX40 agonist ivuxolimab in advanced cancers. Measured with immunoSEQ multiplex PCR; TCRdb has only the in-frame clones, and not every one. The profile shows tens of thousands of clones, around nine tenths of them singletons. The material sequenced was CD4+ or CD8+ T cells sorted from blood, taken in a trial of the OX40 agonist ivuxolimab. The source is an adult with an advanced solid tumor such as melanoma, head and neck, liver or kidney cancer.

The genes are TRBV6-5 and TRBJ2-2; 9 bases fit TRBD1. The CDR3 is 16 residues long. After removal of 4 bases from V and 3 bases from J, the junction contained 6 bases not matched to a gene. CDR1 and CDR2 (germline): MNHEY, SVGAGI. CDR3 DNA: TGTGCCAGCAGTTGGACAGGGGTCCCGGACACCGGGGAGCTGTTTTTT. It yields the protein CASSWTGVPDTGELFF.

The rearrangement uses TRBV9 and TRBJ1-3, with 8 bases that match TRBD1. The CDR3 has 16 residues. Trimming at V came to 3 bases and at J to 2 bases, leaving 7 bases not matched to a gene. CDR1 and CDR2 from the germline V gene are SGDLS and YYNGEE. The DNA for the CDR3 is TGTGCCAGCAGCGGAGATCAGGGGGCTGCTGGAAACACCATATATTTT. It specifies CASSGDQGAAGNTIYF.

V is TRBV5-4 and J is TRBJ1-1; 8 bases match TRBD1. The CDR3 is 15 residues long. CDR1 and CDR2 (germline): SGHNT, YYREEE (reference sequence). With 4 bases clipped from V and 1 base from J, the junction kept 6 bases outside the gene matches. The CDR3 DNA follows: TGTGCCAGCAGCCGGACAGGGTTTAGGAACACTGAAGCTTTCTTT. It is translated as CASSRTGFRNTEAFF.

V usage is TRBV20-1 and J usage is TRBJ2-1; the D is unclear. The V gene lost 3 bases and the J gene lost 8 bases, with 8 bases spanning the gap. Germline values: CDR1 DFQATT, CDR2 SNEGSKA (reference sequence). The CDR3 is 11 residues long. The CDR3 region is CSASSGHEQFF. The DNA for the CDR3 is TGCAGTGCTAGCTCCGGGCATGAGCAGTTCTTC.

CDR3 in amino acids: CASSLEGTTGGKLFF. CDR3 in DNA: TGCGCCAGCAGCTTGGAAGGGACTACAGGGGGAAAACTGTTTTTT. The chain couples TRBV5-1 to TRBJ1-4, with 8 nucleotides matching TRBD1. J gave up 10 bases and V 0 bases, and 8 bases lay outside the gene matches. The germline CDR1 and CDR2 sequences are SGHRS and YFSETQ. The CDR3 totals 15 residues.

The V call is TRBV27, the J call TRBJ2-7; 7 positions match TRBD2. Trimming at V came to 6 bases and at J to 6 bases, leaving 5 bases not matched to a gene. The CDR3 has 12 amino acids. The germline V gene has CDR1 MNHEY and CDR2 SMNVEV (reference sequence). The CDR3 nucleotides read TGTGCCAGCAGGGGAGGGTTAAGCGAGCAGTACTTC. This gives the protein CASRGGLSEQYF.

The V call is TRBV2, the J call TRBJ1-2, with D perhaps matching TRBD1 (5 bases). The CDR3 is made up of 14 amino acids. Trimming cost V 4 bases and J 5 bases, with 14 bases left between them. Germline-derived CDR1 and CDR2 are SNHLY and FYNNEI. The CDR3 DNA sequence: TGTGCCAGCAGTGCGGGGCCCGGATCGTATGGCTACACCTTC. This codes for CASSAGPGSYGYTF.

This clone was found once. In DNA, the CDR3 is TGCGCCAGCAGCCAAGAGACCCTCGGTGGGGGTCACACTGAAGCTTTCTTT. It yields the protein CASSQETLGGGHTEAFF. The genes are TRBV4-1 and TRBJ1-1; possibly TRBD1 for D (5 bases). There are 17 residues in the CDR3. Trimming left V 0 bases short and J 3 bases short, with 17 bases between. CDR1 and CDR2 (germline): MGHRA, YSYEKL.

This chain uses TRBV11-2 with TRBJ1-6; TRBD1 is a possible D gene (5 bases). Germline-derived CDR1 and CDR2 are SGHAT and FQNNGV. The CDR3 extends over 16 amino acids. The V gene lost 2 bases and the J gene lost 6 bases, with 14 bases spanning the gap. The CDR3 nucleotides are TGTGCCAGCAGCTTATACGTCAGGGTTGGTAATTCACCCCTCCACTTT. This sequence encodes CASSLYVRVGNSPLHF.

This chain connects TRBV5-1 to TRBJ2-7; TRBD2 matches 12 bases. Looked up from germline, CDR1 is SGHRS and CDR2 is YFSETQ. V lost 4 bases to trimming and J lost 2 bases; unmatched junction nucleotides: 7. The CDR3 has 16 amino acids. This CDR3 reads CASSPLWTSGTYEQYF. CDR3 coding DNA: TGCGCCAGCAGCCCTCTATGGACTAGCGGGACCTACGAGCAGTACTTC.

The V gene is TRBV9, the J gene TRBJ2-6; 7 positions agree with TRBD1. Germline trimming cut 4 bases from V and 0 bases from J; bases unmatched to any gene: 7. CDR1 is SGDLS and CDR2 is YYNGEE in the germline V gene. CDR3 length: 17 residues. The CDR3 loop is CASSPPQGDSGANVLTF. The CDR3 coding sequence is TGTGCCAGCAGCCCTCCTCAGGGGGACTCTGGGGCCAACGTCCTGACTTTC.